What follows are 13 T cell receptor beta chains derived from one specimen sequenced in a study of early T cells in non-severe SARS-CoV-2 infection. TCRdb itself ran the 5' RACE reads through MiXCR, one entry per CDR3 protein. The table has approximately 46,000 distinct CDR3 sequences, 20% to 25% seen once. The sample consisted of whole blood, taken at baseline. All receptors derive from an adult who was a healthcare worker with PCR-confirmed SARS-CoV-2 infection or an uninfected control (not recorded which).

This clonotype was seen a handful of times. CDR3 protein: CASSPVRDSGAFF. The CDR3 nucleotides read TGTGCCAGCTCACCAGTTCGGGACAGCGGAGCTTTCTTT. This sequence joins TRBV18 and TRBJ1-1; 7 positions match TRBD1. The CDR3 is made up of 13 amino acids. Germline lookup yields CDR1 KGHSH and CDR2 LQKENI. With V trimmed by 2 bases and J by 10 bases, 7 bases remained unmatched. The variable domain in full, completed from reference TRBV18 and TRBJ1-1, reads NAGVMQNPRHLVRRRGQEARLRCSPMKGHSHVYWYRQLPEEGLKFMVYLQKENIIDESGMPKERFSAEFPKEGPSILRIQQVVRGDSAAYFCASSPVRDSGAFFGQGTRLTVV.

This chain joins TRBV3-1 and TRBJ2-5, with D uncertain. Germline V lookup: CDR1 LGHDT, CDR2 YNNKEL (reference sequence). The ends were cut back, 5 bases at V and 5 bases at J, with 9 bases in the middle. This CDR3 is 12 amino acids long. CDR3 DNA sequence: TGTGCCAGCAGCTCCGCGGCGGAGACCCAGTACTTC. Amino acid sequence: CASSSAAETQYF.

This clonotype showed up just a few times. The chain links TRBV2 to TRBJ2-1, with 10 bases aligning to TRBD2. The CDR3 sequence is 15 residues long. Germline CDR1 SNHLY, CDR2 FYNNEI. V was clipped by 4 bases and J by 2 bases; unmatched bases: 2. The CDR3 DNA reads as TGTGCCAGCAGTGTCCTAGCGGGGGCCTACAATGAGCAGTTCTTC. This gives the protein CASSVLAGAYNEQFF.

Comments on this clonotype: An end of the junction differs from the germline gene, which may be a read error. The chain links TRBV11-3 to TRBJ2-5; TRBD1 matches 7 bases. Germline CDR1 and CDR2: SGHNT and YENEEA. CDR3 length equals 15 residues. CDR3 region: CASSLSGQAQEAQYF. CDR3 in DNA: TGTGCCAGCAGCTTAAGTGGACAGGCCCAAGAGGCCCAGTACTTC.

CDR3: CASSTNLGRAGELFF. The CDR3 nucleotides read TGCGCCAGCAGCACCAACCTAGGCAGGGCCGGGGAGCTGTTTTTT. The chain joins TRBV4-1 to TRBJ2-2, with D tentatively TRBD1 (5 bases). The CDR3 covers 15 residues. CDR1 and CDR2 from the germline V gene are MGHRA and YSYEKL. Trimming took off 5 bases at V and 6 bases at J, with 16 bases between the two ends.

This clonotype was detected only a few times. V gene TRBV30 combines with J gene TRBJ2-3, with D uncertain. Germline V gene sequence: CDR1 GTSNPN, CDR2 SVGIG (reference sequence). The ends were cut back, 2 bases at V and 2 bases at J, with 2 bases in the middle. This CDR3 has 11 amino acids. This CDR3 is CAWSTTDTQYF. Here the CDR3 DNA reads TGTGCCTGGAGTACCACAGATACGCAGTATTTT.

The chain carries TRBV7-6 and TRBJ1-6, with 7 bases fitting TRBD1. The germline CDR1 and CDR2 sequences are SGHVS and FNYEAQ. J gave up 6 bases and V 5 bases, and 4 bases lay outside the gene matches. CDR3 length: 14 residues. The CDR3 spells CASSKGQPNSPLHF. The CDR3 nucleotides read TGTGCCAGCAGCAAGGGACAGCCTAATTCACCCCTCCACTTT.

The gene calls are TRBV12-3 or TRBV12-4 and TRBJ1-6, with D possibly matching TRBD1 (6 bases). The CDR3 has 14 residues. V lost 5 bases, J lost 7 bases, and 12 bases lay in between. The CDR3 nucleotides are TGTGCCAGCAGTCAGGGGACGGGGAATTCACCCCTCCACTTT. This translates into CASSQGTGNSPLHF.

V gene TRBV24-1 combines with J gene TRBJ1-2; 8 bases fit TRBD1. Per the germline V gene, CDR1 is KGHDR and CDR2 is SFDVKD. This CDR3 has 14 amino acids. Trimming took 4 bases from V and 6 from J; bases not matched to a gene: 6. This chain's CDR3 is CATSDSDRGDGYTF. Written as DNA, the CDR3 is TGTGCCACCAGTGACTCCGACAGGGGAGATGGCTACACCTTC.

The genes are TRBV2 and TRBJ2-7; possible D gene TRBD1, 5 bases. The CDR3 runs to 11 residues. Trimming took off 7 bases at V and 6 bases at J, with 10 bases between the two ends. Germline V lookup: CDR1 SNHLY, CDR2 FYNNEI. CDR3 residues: CASTTVGEQYF. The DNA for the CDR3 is TGTGCCAGCACGACAGTGGGCGAGCAGTACTTC.

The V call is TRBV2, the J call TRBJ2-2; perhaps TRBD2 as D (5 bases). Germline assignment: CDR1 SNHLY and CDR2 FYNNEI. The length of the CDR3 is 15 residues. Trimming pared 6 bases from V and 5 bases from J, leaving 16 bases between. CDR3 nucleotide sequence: TGTGCCAGCAGGCTTACTAGTTTCGCTACCGGGGAGCTGTTTTTT. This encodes CASRLTSFATGELFF.

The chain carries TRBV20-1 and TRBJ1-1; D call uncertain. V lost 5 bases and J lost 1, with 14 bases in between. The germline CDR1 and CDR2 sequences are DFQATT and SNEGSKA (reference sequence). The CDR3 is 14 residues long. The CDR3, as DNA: TGCAGTGCTCAACCGGGCCCCCCGAACACTGAAGCTTTCTTT. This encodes CSAQPGPPNTEAFF.

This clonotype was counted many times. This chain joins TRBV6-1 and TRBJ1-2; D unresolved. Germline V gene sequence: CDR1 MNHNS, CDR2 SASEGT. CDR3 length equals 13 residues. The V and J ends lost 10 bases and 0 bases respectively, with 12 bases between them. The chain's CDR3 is CANAGSPNYGYTF. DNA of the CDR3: TGTGCCAACGCGGGGAGCCCTAACTATGGCTACACCTTC.